These 26 T cell receptor beta chains came from one sample sequenced in a study of cytomegalovirus exposure and HLA in healthy donors. With 60 Vbeta and 13 Jbeta primers, the PCR was carried out. Clones were read by immunoSEQ multiplex PCR, and TCRdb kept only the in-frame ones, dropping some. Of 150,000 to 200,000 clones listed, around 76% are singletons. The sequenced material came from PBMCs. These TCRs come from a female donor in good health and CMV-seronegative.

This chain uses TRBV9 with TRBJ1-3; possibly TRBD1 for D (6 bases). V lost 0 bases and J lost 5, with 15 bases in between. Germline loops: CDR1 SGDLS, CDR2 YYNGEE. CDR3 size: 16 residues. The CDR3 DNA sequence: TGTGCCAGCAGCGTAGACGGGACACCCCTGAGAAACACCATATATTTT. It codes for CASSVDGTPLRNTIYF.

This clone was found a few times. This chain links TRBV6-6 with TRBJ1-1; 7 positions agree with TRBD1. Germline trimming cut 4 bases from V and 7 bases from J; bases unmatched to any gene: 3. Germline V CDR1 and CDR2: MNHNY, SVGAGI (reference sequence). The CDR3 contains 12 residues. CDR3 residues: CASSFGTDEAFF. The CDR3 region has the DNA TGTGCCAGCAGTTTCGGGACAGATGAAGCTTTCTTT.

This clone was detected only a few times. V usage is TRBV6-4 and J usage is TRBJ2-2; D is perhaps TRBD2 (6 bases). The germline V gene encodes CDR1 MRHNA and CDR2 SNTAGT. The V end was cut by 3 bases, the J end by 1 base, with 9 bases between. CDR3 size: 15 residues. The CDR3 DNA follows: TGTGCCAGCAGTGATATTAGCGGGAACACCGGGGAGCTGTTTTTT. It codes for CASSDISGNTGELFF.

The rearrangement joins TRBV7-2 to TRBJ2-1; D not certain. V lost 0 bases, J lost 0 bases, and 6 bases lay in between. Germline-derived CDR1 and CDR2 are SGHTA and FQGNSA. The CDR3 has 15 amino acids. CDR3 nucleotides: TGTGCCAGCAGCTTAGCCTCTAGCTCCTACAATGAGCAGTTCTTC. This translates into CASSLASSSYNEQFF.

CDR3 DNA: TGTGCCAGCAGCTGGGACTTACGGGGGGGCTCCTACAATGAGCAGTTCTTC. Amino acids: CASSWDLRGGSYNEQFF. The rearrangement joins TRBV7-9 to TRBJ2-1; 8 nucleotides match TRBD2. The CDR3 extends over 17 amino acids. Losses at the gene ends were 4 bases for V and 0 bases for J; bases not matched to a gene: 8. CDR1 is SEHNR and CDR2 is FQNEAQ in the germline V gene (reference sequence).

Comments on this clone: At the DNA level, this CDR3 is encoded by other sequences in the same sample as well. The chain couples TRBV2 to TRBJ1-5; D perhaps matches TRBD1 (5 bases). The CDR3 totals 14 residues. CDR1 SNHLY and CDR2 FYNNEI come from the germline V gene. V lost 1 base, J lost 4 bases, and 8 bases lay in between. The CDR3 region is CASSEVGGNQPQHF. CDR3 sequence (DNA): TGTGCCAGCAGTGAAGTGGGGGGAAATCAGCCCCAGCATTTT.

This rearrangement joins TRBV9 to TRBJ1-1; 9 bases are a match to TRBD1. The CDR3 has 14 residues. CDR1 is SGDLS and CDR2 is YYNGEE in the germline V gene. Losses at the gene ends were 4 bases for V and 1 base for J; bases not matched to a gene: 2. The DNA of the CDR3 is TGTGCCAGCAGCCAACAGGGGGCGAACACTGAAGCTTTCTTT. Translated: CASSQQGANTEAFF.

A few counts support this clone. The chain recombines TRBV30 with TRBJ1-4; TRBD1 matches 8 bases. After removal of 3 bases from V and 8 bases from J, the junction contained 8 bases not matched to a gene. Germline V lookup: CDR1 GTSNPN, CDR2 SVGIG (reference sequence). The CDR3 spans 14 residues. The CDR3 loop reads CAWRNRGFKEKLFF. CDR3 DNA sequence: TGTGCCTGGAGAAACAGGGGGTTTAAAGAAAAACTGTTTTTT. The complete variable domain, with remaining parts taken from reference TRBV30 and TRBJ1-4, reads SQTIHQWPATLVQPVGSPLSLECTVEGTSNPNLYWYRQAAGRGLQLLFYSVGIGQISSEVPQNLSASRPQDRQFILSSKKLLLSDSGFYLCAWRNRGFKEKLFFGSGTQLSVL.

The V and J genes are TRBV5-1 and TRBJ1-1, with a weak D call TRBD1 (5 bases). The CDR3 is 14 amino acids. The V end lost 0 bases, the J end lost 6 bases, and 12 bases lay between the germline ends. In germline, CDR1 is SGHRS, CDR2 YFSETQ. The DNA for the CDR3 is TGCGCCAGCAGCTTGGGATCAGGGTGGGCTGAAGCTTTCTTT. Translating it yields CASSLGSGWAEAFF.

V gene TRBV2 combines with J gene TRBJ2-5; D gene ambiguous. The J call is doubtful: the DNA matches TRBJ2-7 better. The germline gives CDR1 SNHLY, CDR2 FYNNEI. The CDR3 covers 11 residues. This CDR3 is CASSPTYEQYF. The CDR3 nucleotides read TGTGCCAGCAGTCCCACCTACGAGCAGTACTTC.

The V and J genes are TRBV7-2 and TRBJ2-5, with D possibly being TRBD1 (7 bases). CDR3 length: 15 residues. Deletions cut 4 bases from V and 6 bases from J, with 18 bases between. Germline V gives CDR1 SGHTA, CDR2 FQGNSA. CDR3 nucleotides: TGTGCCAGCAGCTCTACAGGGGTGGGAGGACAGACCCAGTACTTC. Protein product: CASSSTGVGGQTQYF.

The J gene is TRBJ1-1, the V gene TRBV7-6; possible D gene TRBD1, 6 bases. This CDR3 region has 15 residues. From germline, CDR1 is SGHVS and CDR2 FNYEAQ. Trimming cost V 2 bases and J 10 bases, with 20 bases left between them. CDR3 loop: CASSLSQGRLSAAFF. In nucleotides, the CDR3 is TGTGCCAGCAGCTTAAGCCAGGGGCGATTATCTGCAGCTTTCTTT.

This chain uses TRBV9 with TRBJ1-1; D gene unclear. The CDR3 is made up of 17 amino acids. The V and J ends lost 0 bases and 5 bases respectively, with 20 bases between them. Per the germline V gene, CDR1 is SGDLS and CDR2 is YYNGEE. The CDR3 here is CASSVGKTGIGATEAFF. The DNA of the CDR3 is TGTGCCAGCAGCGTAGGTAAGACGGGAATTGGTGCGACTGAAGCTTTCTTT.

V is TRBV1 and J is TRBJ2-3; the D call in the table, TRBD2, was not verified against the DNA. TRBV1 is noted as a pseudogene. The CDR3 runs to 16 residues. CDR3 sequence: CTSTLQNWRGPDTQYF. DNA of the CDR3: TGCACCAGCACCTTACAGAACTGGCGGGGCCCAGATACGCAGTATTTT.

This chain uses TRBV6-1 with TRBJ1-2; no clear D. CDR1 is MNHNS, CDR2 SASEGT, per germline. This CDR3 is built from 13 residues. Trimming removed 6 bases from V and 2 bases from J, with 10 bases in between. The CDR3 protein is CASSATTNYGYTF. The CDR3 DNA is TGTGCCAGCAGCGCAACAACCAACTATGGCTACACCTTC.

The chain has TRBV6-5 and TRBJ1-1; D is perhaps TRBD1 (5 bases). Germline V gives CDR1 MNHEY, CDR2 SVGAGI. The CDR3 runs 13 residues. V was pared by 6 bases and J by 0 bases, with 8 bases between. DNA of the CDR3: TGTGCCAGCAGATGGGACTTGAACACTGAAGCTTTCTTT. It specifies CASRWDLNTEAFF.

V and J are TRBV5-1 and TRBJ2-5; the D is unclear. The CDR3 has 13 residues. Looked up from germline, CDR1 is SGHRS and CDR2 is YFSETQ. Trimming removed 0 bases at V and 4 bases at J, with 7 bases between. CDR3 sequence: CASSLGFRETQYF. CDR3 in DNA: TGCGCCAGCAGCTTGGGGTTCAGAGAGACCCAGTACTTC.

The rearrangement links TRBV6-5 to TRBJ2-1; 7 bases match TRBD1. The CDR3 has 15 residues. V lost 2 bases and J lost 0; bases outside the gene matches: 1. CDR1 is MNHEY and CDR2 is SVGAGI in the germline V gene. CDR3 region: CASSYGTDSYNEQFF. CDR3 DNA: TGTGCCAGCAGTTACGGGACAGACTCCTACAATGAGCAGTTCTTC.

Turning to this clone: This CDR3 is also generated by other DNA sequences in the sample. The chain has TRBV9 and TRBJ1-3; D not certain. Germline CDR1 and CDR2: SGDLS and YYNGEE. Trimming shortened V by 3 bases and J by 4 bases, and 5 bases separated the two germline ends. The CDR3 sequence is 12 residues long. The CDR3 protein is CASSGEGNTIYF. The CDR3 DNA reads TGTGCCAGCAGCGGGGAGGGAAACACCATATATTTT.

This clone came up a few times. The V and J genes are TRBV29-1 and TRBJ2-5, with D possibly being TRBD2 (5 bases). This CDR3 region has 12 residues. Looked up from germline, CDR1 is SQVTM and CDR2 is ANQGSEA. V shed 4 bases and J shed 5 bases, with 11 bases lying between them. The CDR3 nucleotides are TGCAGCGTTGGAGGGTCCGCGGAGACCCAGTACTTC. This sequence encodes CSVGGSAETQYF.

The chain recombines TRBV6-6 with TRBJ1-1, with D unresolved. The CDR3 spans 13 residues. The germline V gene encodes CDR1 MNHNY and CDR2 SVGAGI (reference sequence). V was pared by 2 bases and J by 1 base, with 5 bases between. CDR3 loop: CASSYGRNTEAFF. The CDR3 DNA sequence: TGTGCCAGCAGTTACGGCAGGAACACTGAAGCTTTCTTT.

Only a few counts were recorded for this clone. For the CDR3, the DNA is TGTGCCTGGAGTGTGACAGGGGAGGGGTATCAGCCCCAGCATTTT. Its protein is CAWSVTGEGYQPQHF. This chain connects TRBV30 to TRBJ1-5, with 8 bases identical to TRBD1. Losses at the gene ends were 0 bases for V and 5 bases for J; bases not matched to a gene: 6. CDR1 is GTSNPN and CDR2 is SVGIG in the germline V gene (reference sequence). CDR3 length: 15 amino acids. Full variable domain (missing parts from reference TRBV30 and TRBJ1-5): SQTIHQWPATLVQPVGSPLSLECTVEGTSNPNLYWYRQAAGRGLQLLFYSVGIGQISSEVPQNLSASRPQDRQFILSSKKLLLSDSGFYLCAWSVTGEGYQPQHFGDGTRLSIL.

The chain employs TRBV7-2 and TRBJ1-3, with 9 bases aligning to TRBD1. Germline V CDR1 and CDR2: SGHTA, FQGNSA. This CDR3 comprises 15 residues. V dropped 6 bases and J dropped 4; count of bases not matched to a gene: 7. CDR3 sequence: CASSIGTGKGNTIYF. CDR3 DNA sequence: TGTGCCAGCAGTATCGGGACAGGGAAGGGAAACACCATATATTTT.

The rearrangement links TRBV7-9 to TRBJ1-2; 8 bases agree with TRBD1. CDR1 and CDR2 (germline): SEHNR, FQNEAQ (reference sequence). The CDR3 is 14 amino acids. V lost 4 bases and J lost 2; bases outside the gene matches: 3. Written as DNA, the CDR3 is TGTGCCAGCAGCTGGACAGGGATGAACTATGGCTACACCTTC. This gives the protein CASSWTGMNYGYTF.

About this clone itself: Relative to the germline gene, one junction end is altered; a read error may explain this. The chain employs TRBV15 and TRBJ1-1, with TRBD1 matching over 7 bases. Germline CDR1 LNHNV, CDR2 YYDKDF (reference sequence). CDR3 length equals 18 residues. The CDR3 DNA reads as TGTGCCGCCAGCAGAGAACTGAGACAGGGAGTAAGAAACACTGAAGCTTTCTTT. This gives the protein CAASRELRQGVRNTEAFF.

This rearrangement joins TRBV6-5 to TRBJ1-5, with unresolved D. Germline-derived CDR1 and CDR2 are MNHEY and SVGAGI. The CDR3 runs to 15 residues. The ends were cut back, 6 bases at V and 0 bases at J, with 12 bases in the middle. This chain's CDR3 is CASSPFLASNQPQHF. The CDR3 bases are TGTGCCAGCAGCCCATTCTTGGCTAGCAATCAGCCCCAGCATTTT.